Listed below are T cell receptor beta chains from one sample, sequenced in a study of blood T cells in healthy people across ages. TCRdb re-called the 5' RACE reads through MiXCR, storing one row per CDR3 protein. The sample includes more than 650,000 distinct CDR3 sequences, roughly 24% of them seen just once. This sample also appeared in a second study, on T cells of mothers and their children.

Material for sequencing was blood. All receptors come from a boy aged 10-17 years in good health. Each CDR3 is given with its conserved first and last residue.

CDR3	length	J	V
CSVLLGRARETQYF	14	TRBJ2-5	TRBV29-1
CASSQDRARGADEQFF	16	TRBJ2-1	TRBV4-3
CASSSEGLLGHEQYF	15	TRBJ2-7	TRBV13
CVSGGSYEQYF	11	TRBJ2-7	TRBV28
CASSPKGSGETQYF	14	TRBJ2-5	TRBV9
CASSLSPRASSYEQYF	16	-	TRBV5-1
CASSGNDRAEEQYF	14	TRBJ2-7	TRBV9
CASSPDGQGRETQYF	15	TRBJ2-5	TRBV5-1
CASSQRTRSHSNQPQHF	17	TRBJ1-5	TRBV4-1
CASSRGGRGDYGYTF	15	TRBJ1-2	TRBV6-5
CASGKGSFTEAFF	13	TRBJ1-1	TRBV28
CASTTRSGTRGRRELFF	17	TRBJ2-2	TRBV7-9
CASSSLGGESNQPQHF	16	TRBJ1-5	TRBV28
CASSESAGETRYF	13	TRBJ2-5	TRBV2
CASSHSYGLAKNIQYF	16	TRBJ2-4	TRBV6-6
CASSPKNSVQETQYF	15	TRBJ2-5	TRBV4-1
CASRGYGQETQYF	13	TRBJ2-5	TRBV2
CASSLPSGEQETQYF	15	TRBJ2-5	TRBV12-3/TRBV12-4
CASSEDRDGNQPQHF	15	TRBJ1-5	TRBV25-1
CASSLAATRGADTQYF	16	TRBJ2-3	TRBV7-2
CASSLRGDNSYNEQFF	16	TRBJ2-1	TRBV7-3
CASSLGQGYHEQYF	14	TRBJ2-7	TRBV28
CASSLLWTDQETQYF	15	TRBJ2-5	TRBV5-1
CASSQSGTGRETQYF	15	-	TRBV27
CASSLTGGVPTREAFF	16	TRBJ1-1	TRBV7-3
CAISDGTAEKLFF	13	TRBJ1-4	TRBV10-3
CASSSSDYLETQYF	14	TRBJ2-5	TRBV9
CASSYDSREDYGYTF	15	TRBJ1-2	TRBV6-6
CASSDRSGADTQYF	14	TRBJ2-3	TRBV10-2
CSARKGRGYEQYF	13	TRBJ2-7	TRBV20-1
CASSLGTNPNYGYTF	15	TRBJ1-2	TRBV3-1
CASSLSSTGYEQFF	14	-	TRBV27
CASSDLAWGQETQYF	15	TRBJ2-5	TRBV25-1
CASSQQEAGNTIYF	14	TRBJ1-3	TRBV3-1
CASSVEGQTYEQYF	14	TRBJ2-7	TRBV9
CAGRVLSNQPQHF	13	TRBJ1-5	TRBV5-1
CSVGGHPGETQYF	13	TRBJ2-5	TRBV29-1
CASSRGTSGFAYEQYF	16	-	TRBV7-2
CSAQTSGANTGELFF	15	TRBJ2-2	TRBV20-1